The 17 T cell receptor beta chains in this list originate from one sample, sequenced in a study of prognosis after radiotherapy for stage I lung cancer. Multiplex PCR in two rounds served to amplify TCR beta CDR3 from genomic DNA. With primers specific to each TRBV and TRBJ gene, the first-round PCR was performed. MiXCR, applied by TCRdb to the multiplex PCR reads, yields one record per CDR3 protein. The table includes around 11,000 distinct CDR3 sequences, 45% to 65% detected once. The starting material was PBMCs, obtained before or after stereotactic body radiation therapy (not recorded which). These receptors came from a donor at least 50 years old with non-small cell lung cancer.

In its sample, this clonotype is medium-sized. The genes are TRBV4-2 and TRBJ1-4; D not resolved. Germline lookup yields CDR1 LGHNA and CDR2 YNFKEQ. The CDR3 spans 12 residues. V lost 4 bases and J 7 bases, leaving 7 bases between the germline ends. The CDR3 loop reads CASSPLGEKLFF. The CDR3 region has the DNA TGTGCCAGCAGCCCACTCGGTGAAAAACTGTTTTTT.

Many counts were recorded for this clonotype. V usage is TRBV5-6 and J usage is TRBJ2-7; 7 bases match TRBD2. Germline V gene lookup returns CDR1 SGHDT and CDR2 YYEEEE. CDR3 size: 16 residues. V lost 1 base and J lost 7; bases outside the gene matches: 14. The CDR3 is CASSLRLTSRFEEQYF. CDR3 DNA: TGTGCCAGCAGCTTGAGGCTGACTAGCAGATTTGAGGAGCAGTACTTC.

The gene calls are TRBV27 and TRBJ2-1; 8 positions agree with TRBD2. With V trimmed by 6 bases and J by 10 bases, 5 bases remained unmatched. Germline V lookup: CDR1 MNHEY, CDR2 SMNVEV (reference sequence). This CDR3 region has 12 residues. CDR3 residues: CASSPGTREQFF. CDR3 nucleotides: TGTGCCAGCAGCCCAGGGACTAGGGAGCAGTTCTTC.

Of note for this clonotype: A single base is all that separates this from a far larger clone, so a read error is likely. The J gene is TRBJ2-1, the V gene TRBV6-1; TRBD2 matches at 9 bases. CDR3 size: 14 residues. V gave up 7 bases and J gave up 7 bases; unmatched junction bases: 8. Per germline, CDR1 MNHNS and CDR2 SASEGT. CDR3 nucleotide sequence: TGTGCCAGCATTTCTCTGGCGGGGGGGAATGAGCAGTTCTTC. The encoded protein is CASISLAGGNEQFF.

The CDR3 DNA sequence: TGCAGTGCTAAGTTCTCTAGCGGGAGCTTAAATGAGCAGTTCTTC. Amino acid sequence: CSAKFSSGSLNEQFF. The chain couples TRBV20-1 to TRBJ2-1; 10 positions agree with TRBD2. The length of the CDR3 is 15 residues. V shed 4 bases, J shed 7 bases, and the junction held 10 bases outside the gene matches. Germline V gives CDR1 DFQATT, CDR2 SNEGSKA (reference sequence).

The chain is built from TRBV24-1 and TRBJ2-3, with D perhaps matching TRBD2 (5 bases). The CDR3 totals 15 residues. The germline CDR1 and CDR2 sequences are KGHDR and SFDVKD. Trimming cost V 3 bases and J 5 bases, with 14 bases left between them. CDR3 in DNA: TGTGCCACCAGTGATCCCGCGGGCGGGCGAGATACGCAGTATTTT. Encoded protein: CATSDPAGGRDTQYF.

The gene calls are TRBV20-1 and TRBJ1-1; 11 bases map to TRBD1. The germline V gene encodes CDR1 DFQATT and CDR2 SNEGSKA (reference sequence). This CDR3 region has 12 residues. V was clipped by 5 bases and J by 10 bases; unmatched bases: 6. This CDR3 is CSARGDRGTAFF. The CDR3 DNA is TGCAGTGCTCGGGGGGACAGGGGGACAGCTTTCTTT.

The gene calls are TRBV6-1 and TRBJ1-3, with D possibly being TRBD1 (6 bases). Germline V lookup: CDR1 MNHNS, CDR2 SASEGT. Deletions cut 3 bases from V and 0 bases from J, with 9 bases between. The CDR3 sequence is 15 residues long. The CDR3 nucleotides read TGTGCCAGCAGTGACGTACAGGGCTCTGGAAACACCATATATTTT. This encodes CASSDVQGSGNTIYF.

The gene calls are TRBV11-2 and TRBJ1-2; D is undetermined. V gave up 1 base and J gave up 7 bases, with 10 bases separating them. CDR1 is SGHAT and CDR2 is FQNNGV in the germline V gene. The CDR3 totals 13 residues. CDR3: CASSLGQSRGYTF. The CDR3 nucleotides read TGTGCCAGCAGCTTAGGACAAAGCCGTGGCTACACCTTC.

This clonotype has a handful of counts. The rearrangement links TRBV15 to TRBJ2-7; no reliable D call. Per germline, CDR1 LNHNV and CDR2 YYDKDF (reference sequence). CDR3 length equals 15 residues. The V and J ends lost 0 bases and 1 base respectively, with 10 bases between them. Here the CDR3 DNA reads TGTGCCACCAGCAGAGACCCGGGTTTATCCTACGAGCAGTACTTC. As protein: CATSRDPGLSYEQYF.

The chain is built from TRBV27 and TRBJ2-3; 9 nucleotides agree with TRBD2. Germline V gene lookup returns CDR1 MNHEY and CDR2 SMNVEV (reference sequence). This CDR3 contains 16 residues. Trimming took 5 bases from V and 0 from J; bases not matched to a gene: 6. The CDR3 nucleotides are TGTGCCAGCAGTCGGGCTAGCGGGGTTAGCACAGATACGCAGTATTTT. It is translated as CASSRASGVSTDTQYF.

Remarks on this clonotype: Compared with germline, one end of the junction differs, possibly owing to a read error. The chain uses TRBV7-3 and TRBJ2-3; D remains ambiguous. This CDR3 spans 15 amino acids. Germline lookup yields CDR1 SGHTA and CDR2 FQGTGA. The CDR3: CASSLTVWNTDTQYF. In DNA form, the CDR3 reads TGCGCCAGCAGCTTAACAGTGTGGAACACAGATACGCAGTATTTT.

This clonotype is medium-sized by share. The chain uses TRBV15 and TRBJ1-1; 7 bases match TRBD1. V gave up 4 bases and J gave up 2 bases; unmatched junction bases: 4. The CDR3 is 14 amino acids. Germline V lookup: CDR1 LNHNV, CDR2 YYDKDF (reference sequence). The CDR3 nucleotides are TGTGCCACCAGCACCGGGACAGCTAACACTGAAGCTTTCTTT. It translates to CATSTGTANTEAFF.

Worth noting for this clonotype: This probably arose from a read error, given a far larger clone one base away. The chain couples TRBV6-4 to TRBJ2-7; D ambiguous. Trimming left V 5 bases short and J 5 bases short, with 19 bases between. Germline CDR1 is MRHNA and CDR2 is SNTAGT. The CDR3 is 15 residues long. For the CDR3, the DNA is TGTGCCAGCAGTTACAACAGTCCGGGTGCCAACGAGCAGTACTTC. It specifies CASSYNSPGANEQYF.

This clonotype was counted ten times or more. V and J are TRBV7-8 and TRBJ2-5; D call uncertain. CDR3 size: 13 residues. V was shortened by 1 base and J by 5 bases, with 8 bases between the two germline ends. Germline loops: CDR1 SGHVS, CDR2 FQNEAQ. The CDR3 sequence: CASSLGPGETQYF. The CDR3, as DNA: TGTGCCAGCAGCTTAGGCCCTGGGGAGACCCAGTACTTC.

V usage is TRBV27 and J usage is TRBJ2-7, with 7 nucleotides matching TRBD2. This CDR3 has 14 residues. Trimming took 6 bases from V and 4 from J; bases not matched to a gene: 9. Germline-derived CDR1 and CDR2 are MNHEY and SMNVEV (reference sequence). CDR3 nucleotides: TGTGCCAGCAGGGGGGGACTACCTCCGTACGAGCAGTACTTC. Protein product: CASRGGLPPYEQYF.

In this sample, this clonotype turned up many times. This chain links TRBV7-2 with TRBJ1-2; possible D gene TRBD1, 6 bases. Germline lookup yields CDR1 SGHTA and CDR2 FQGNSA. Trimming removed 3 bases from V and 6 bases from J, with 14 bases in between. This CDR3 is 14 amino acids long. The CDR3 region has the DNA TGTGCCAGCAGCTTGGGGGGCGGAATCGATGGCTACACCTTC. Translating it yields CASSLGGGIDGYTF.